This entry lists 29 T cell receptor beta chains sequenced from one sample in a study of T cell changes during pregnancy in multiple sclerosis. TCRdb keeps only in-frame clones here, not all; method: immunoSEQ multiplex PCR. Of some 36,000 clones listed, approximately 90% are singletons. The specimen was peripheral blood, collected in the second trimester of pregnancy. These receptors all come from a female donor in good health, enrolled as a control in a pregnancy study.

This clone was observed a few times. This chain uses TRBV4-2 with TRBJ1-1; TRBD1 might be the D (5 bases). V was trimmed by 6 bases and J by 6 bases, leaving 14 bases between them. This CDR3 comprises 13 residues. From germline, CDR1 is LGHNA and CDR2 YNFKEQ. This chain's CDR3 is CASRDRGLAEAFF. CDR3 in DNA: TGTGCCAGCAGGGACCGGGGGTTGGCTGAAGCTTTCTTT.

The CDR3 reads CASSLNPLGQGYTF. The CDR3 DNA sequence: TGTGCCAGCAGTTTAAACCCCCTGGGACAGGGCTACACCTTC. The V call is TRBV27, the J call TRBJ1-2; 7 positions agree with TRBD1. J lost 8 bases, V lost 2 bases, and 8 bases had no gene match. Germline V gene lookup returns CDR1 MNHEY and CDR2 SMNVEV (reference sequence). The CDR3 is made up of 14 amino acids.

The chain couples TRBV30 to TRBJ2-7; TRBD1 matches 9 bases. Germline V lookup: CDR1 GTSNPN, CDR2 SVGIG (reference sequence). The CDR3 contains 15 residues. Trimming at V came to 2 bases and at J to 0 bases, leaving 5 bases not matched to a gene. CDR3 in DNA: TGTGCCTGGAGTACCGGACAGGGGTACTCCTACGAGCAGTACTTC. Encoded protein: CAWSTGQGYSYEQYF.

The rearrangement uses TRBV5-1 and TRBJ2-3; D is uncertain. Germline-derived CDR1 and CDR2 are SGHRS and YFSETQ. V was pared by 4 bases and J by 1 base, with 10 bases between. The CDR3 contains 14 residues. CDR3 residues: CASSVTTGTDTQYF. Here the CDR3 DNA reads TGCGCCAGCAGCGTCACCACAGGCACAGATACGCAGTATTTT.

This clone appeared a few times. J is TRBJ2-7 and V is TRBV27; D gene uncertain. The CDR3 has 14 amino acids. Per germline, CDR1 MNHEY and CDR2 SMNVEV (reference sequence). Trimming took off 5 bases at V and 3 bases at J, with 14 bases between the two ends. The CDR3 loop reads CASSRRLSYYEQYF. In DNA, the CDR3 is TGTGCCAGCAGTAGACGACTGTCCTACTACGAGCAGTACTTC.

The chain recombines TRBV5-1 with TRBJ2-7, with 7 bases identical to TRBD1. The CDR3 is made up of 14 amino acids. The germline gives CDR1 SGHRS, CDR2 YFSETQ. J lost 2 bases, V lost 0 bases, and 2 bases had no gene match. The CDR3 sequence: CASSLGQGAYEQYF. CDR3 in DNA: TGCGCCAGCAGCTTGGGACAGGGAGCCTACGAGCAGTACTTC.

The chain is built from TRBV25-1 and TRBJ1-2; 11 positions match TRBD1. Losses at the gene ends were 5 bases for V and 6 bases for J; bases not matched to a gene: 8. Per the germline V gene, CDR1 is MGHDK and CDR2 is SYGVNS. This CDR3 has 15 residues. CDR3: CASSPRTGGTDGYTF. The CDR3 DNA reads TGTGCCAGCAGTCCTCGGACAGGGGGCACAGATGGCTACACCTTC.

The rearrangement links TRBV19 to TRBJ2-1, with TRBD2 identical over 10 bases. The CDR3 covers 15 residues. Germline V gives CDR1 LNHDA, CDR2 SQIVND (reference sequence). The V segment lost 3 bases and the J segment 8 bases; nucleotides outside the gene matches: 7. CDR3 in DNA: TGTGCCAGTAGTATCTCTAGCGGGGGATTCTATGAGCAGTTCTTC. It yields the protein CASSISSGGFYEQFF.

The CDR3 sequence: CASSILGTSAYNEQFF. CDR3 nucleotide sequence: TGTGCCAGTAGTATCTTGGGGACTAGCGCCTACAATGAGCAGTTCTTC. The chain carries TRBV19 and TRBJ2-1; 10 bases line up with TRBD2. The CDR3 spans 16 residues. Germline loops: CDR1 LNHDA, CDR2 SQIVND (reference sequence). Losses at the gene ends were 3 bases for V and 2 bases for J; bases not matched to a gene: 4.

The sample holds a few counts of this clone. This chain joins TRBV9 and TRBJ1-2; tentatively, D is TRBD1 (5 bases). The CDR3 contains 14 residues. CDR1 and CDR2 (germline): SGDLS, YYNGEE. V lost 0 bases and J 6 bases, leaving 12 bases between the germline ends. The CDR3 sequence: CASSVGQTAHGYTF. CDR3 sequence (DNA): TGTGCCAGCAGCGTAGGACAGACGGCTCATGGCTACACCTTC.

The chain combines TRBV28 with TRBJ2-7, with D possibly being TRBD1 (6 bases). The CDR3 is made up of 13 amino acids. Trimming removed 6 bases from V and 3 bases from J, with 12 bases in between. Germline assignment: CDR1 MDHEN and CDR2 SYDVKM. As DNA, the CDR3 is TGTGCCAGCAGCTTTAGGGGGAACTACGAGCAGTACTTC. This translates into CASSFRGNYEQYF.

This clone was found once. The CDR3 loop is CASRGAAYNEQFF. Written as DNA, the CDR3 is TGCGCCAGCAGGGGGGCGGCCTACAATGAGCAGTTCTTC. The chain carries TRBV5-1 and TRBJ2-1; D is possibly TRBD1 (6 bases). CDR1 and CDR2 from the germline V gene are SGHRS and YFSETQ. The CDR3 loop spans 13 amino acids. V was clipped by 5 bases and J by 2 bases, with 8 bases between them.

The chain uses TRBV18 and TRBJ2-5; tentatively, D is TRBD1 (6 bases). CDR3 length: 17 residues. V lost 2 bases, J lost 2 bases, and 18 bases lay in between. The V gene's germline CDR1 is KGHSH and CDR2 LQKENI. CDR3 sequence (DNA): TGTGCCAGCTCACCAGTCAGGGGCACCCCTTTTCAAGAGACCCAGTACTTC. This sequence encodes CASSPVRGTPFQETQYF.

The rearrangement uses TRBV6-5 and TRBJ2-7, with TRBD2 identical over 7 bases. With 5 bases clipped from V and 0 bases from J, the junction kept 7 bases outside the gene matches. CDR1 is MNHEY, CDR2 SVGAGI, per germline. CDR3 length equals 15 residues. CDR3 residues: CASSLGLTGSYEQYF. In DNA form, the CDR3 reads TGTGCCAGCAGTCTGGGACTAACCGGCTCCTACGAGCAGTACTTC.

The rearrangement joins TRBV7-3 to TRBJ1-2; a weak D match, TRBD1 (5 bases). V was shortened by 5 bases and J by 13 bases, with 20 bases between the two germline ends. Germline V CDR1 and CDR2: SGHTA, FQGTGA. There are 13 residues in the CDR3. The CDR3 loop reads CASSAQGGGECTF. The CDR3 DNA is TGTGCCAGCAGCGCGCAGGGTGGGGGGGAATGCACCTTC.

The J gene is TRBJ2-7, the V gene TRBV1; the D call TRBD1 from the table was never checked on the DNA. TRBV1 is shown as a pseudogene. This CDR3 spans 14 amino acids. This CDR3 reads CTSTRGQGFYEQYF. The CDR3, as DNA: TGCACCAGCACCCGCGGACAGGGGTTTTACGAGCAGTACTTC.

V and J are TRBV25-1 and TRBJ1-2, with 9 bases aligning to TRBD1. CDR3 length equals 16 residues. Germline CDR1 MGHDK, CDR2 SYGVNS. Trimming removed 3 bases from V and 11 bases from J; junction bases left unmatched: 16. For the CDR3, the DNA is TGTGCCAGCAGTGACCCTGCACAGGGGGCCCTCCGAGGTTACACCTTC. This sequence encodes CASSDPAQGALRGYTF.

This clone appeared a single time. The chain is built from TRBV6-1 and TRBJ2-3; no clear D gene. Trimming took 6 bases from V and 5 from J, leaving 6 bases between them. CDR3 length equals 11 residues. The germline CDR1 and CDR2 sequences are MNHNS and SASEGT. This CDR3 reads CASREEDTQYF. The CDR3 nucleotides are TGTGCCAGCAGAGAGGAAGATACGCAGTATTTT.

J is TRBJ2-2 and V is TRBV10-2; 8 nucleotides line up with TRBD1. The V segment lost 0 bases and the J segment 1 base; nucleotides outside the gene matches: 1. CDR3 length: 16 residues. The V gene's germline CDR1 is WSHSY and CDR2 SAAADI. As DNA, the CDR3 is TGCGCCAGCAGTGAGTCACAGGGGGAGAACACCGGGGAGCTGTTTTTT. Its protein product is CASSESQGENTGELFF.

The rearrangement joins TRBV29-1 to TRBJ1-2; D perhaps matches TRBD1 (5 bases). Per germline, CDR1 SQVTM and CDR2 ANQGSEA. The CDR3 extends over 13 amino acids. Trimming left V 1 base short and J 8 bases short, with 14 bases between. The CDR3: CSVEGALQGGYTF. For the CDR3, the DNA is TGCAGCGTTGAAGGAGCCCTCCAGGGCGGCTACACCTTC.

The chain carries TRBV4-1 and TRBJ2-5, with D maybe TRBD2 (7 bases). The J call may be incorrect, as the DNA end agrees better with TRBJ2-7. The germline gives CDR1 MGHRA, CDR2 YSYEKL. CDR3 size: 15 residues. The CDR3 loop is CASSSGASGSYEQYF. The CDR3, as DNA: TGCGCCAGCTCTTCAGGGGCTAGCGGCTCCTACGAGCAGTACTTC.

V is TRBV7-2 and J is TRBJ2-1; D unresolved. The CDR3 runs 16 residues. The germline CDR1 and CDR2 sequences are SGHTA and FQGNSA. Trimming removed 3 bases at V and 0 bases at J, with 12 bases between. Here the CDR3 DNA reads TGTGCCAGCAGCTTGGGTGGGTCTAGCTCCTACAATGAGCAGTTCTTC. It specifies CASSLGGSSSYNEQFF.

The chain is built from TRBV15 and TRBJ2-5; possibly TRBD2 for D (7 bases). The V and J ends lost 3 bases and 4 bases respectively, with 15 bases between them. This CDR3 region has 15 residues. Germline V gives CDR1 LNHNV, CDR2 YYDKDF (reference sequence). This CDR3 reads CATSSRAGARETQYF. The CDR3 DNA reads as TGTGCCACCAGCAGCCGGGCGGGGGCTCGAGAGACCCAGTACTTC.

The CDR3 loop reads CASSLSPPDTQYF. For the CDR3, the DNA is TGTGCCAGTAGTCTTAGCCCCCCAGATACGCAGTATTTT. The V and J genes are TRBV19 and TRBJ2-3, with D uncertain. Germline lookup yields CDR1 LNHDA and CDR2 SQIVND (reference sequence). The CDR3 contains 13 residues. With 5 bases removed from V and 4 bases from J, the gap between germline ends came to 10 bases.

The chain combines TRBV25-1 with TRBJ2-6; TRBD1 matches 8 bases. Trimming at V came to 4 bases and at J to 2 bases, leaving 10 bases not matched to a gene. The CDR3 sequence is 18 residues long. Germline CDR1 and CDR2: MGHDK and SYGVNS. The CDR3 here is CASSGGGRGLAGANVLTF. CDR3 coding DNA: TGTGCCAGCAGTGGTGGCGGCAGGGGGCTGGCTGGGGCCAACGTCCTGACTTTC.

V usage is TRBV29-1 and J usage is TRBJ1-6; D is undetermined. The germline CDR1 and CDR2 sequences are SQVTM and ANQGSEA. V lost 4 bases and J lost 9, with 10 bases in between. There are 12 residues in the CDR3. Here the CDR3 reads CSVGARGSPLHF. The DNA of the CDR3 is TGCAGCGTTGGGGCCCGGGGTTCACCCCTCCACTTT.

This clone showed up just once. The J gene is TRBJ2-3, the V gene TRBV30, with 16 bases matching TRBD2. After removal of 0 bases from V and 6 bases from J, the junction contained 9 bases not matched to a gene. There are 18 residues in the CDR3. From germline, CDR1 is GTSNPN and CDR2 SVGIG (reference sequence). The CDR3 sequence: CAWSVLGTSGRARDTQYF. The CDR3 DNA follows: TGTGCCTGGAGTGTACTGGGGACTAGCGGGAGGGCACGGGATACGCAGTATTTT. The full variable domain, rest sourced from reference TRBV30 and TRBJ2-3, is SQTIHQWPATLVQPVGSPLSLECTVEGTSNPNLYWYRQAAGRGLQLLFYSVGIGQISSEVPQNLSASRPQDRQFILSSKKLLLSDSGFYLCAWSVLGTSGRARDTQYFGPGTRLTVL.

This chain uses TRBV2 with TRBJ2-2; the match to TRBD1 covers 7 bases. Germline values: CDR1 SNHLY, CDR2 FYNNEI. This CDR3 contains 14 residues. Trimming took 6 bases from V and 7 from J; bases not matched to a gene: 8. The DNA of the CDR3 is TGTGCCAGCAGCAAGGGGGCGTGGGGCGGGGAGCTGTTTTTT. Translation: CASSKGAWGGELFF. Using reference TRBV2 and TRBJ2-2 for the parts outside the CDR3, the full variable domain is EPEVTQTPSHQVTQMGQEVILRCVPISNHLYFYWYRQILGQKVEFLVSFYNNEISEKSEIFDDQFSVERPDGSNFTLKIRSTKLEDSAMYFCASSKGAWGGELFFGEGSRLTVL.

The CDR3 is CASSPATAGLAPGELFF. CDR3 DNA: TGTGCCAGCAGCCCAGCCACCGCTGGACTAGCGCCCGGGGAGCTGTTTTTT. The gene calls are TRBV7-2 and TRBJ2-2, with TRBD2 identical over 9 bases. Trimming at V came to 5 bases and at J to 6 bases, leaving 13 bases not matched to a gene. CDR1 SGHTA and CDR2 FQGNSA come from the germline V gene. The CDR3 runs 17 residues.